This record concerns one T cell receptor beta chain sequence. 60 Vbeta and 13 Jbeta primers were used in PCR. Produced via immunoSEQ multiplex PCR; TCRdb's table is partial and in-frame only. The sample spans 150,000 or so clones; the ten largest clones claim over 1.5%. The data belong to a study of cytomegalovirus exposure and HLA in healthy donors. The germline V gene has CDR1 SGHRS and CDR2 YFSETQ. V was clipped by 4 bases and J by 4 bases; unmatched bases: 10. The CDR3 extends over 15 amino acids. At the time of sampling, donors were nominally healthy, though unrecorded immune exposures were likely.

Sequencing was done on a sample of PBMCs. The TCR was taken from a middle-aged woman in good health and CMV-seropositive. The genes are TRBV5-1 and TRBJ2-7; 8 bases map to TRBD1. CDR3 residues: CASSPTTGVRYEQYF. As DNA, the CDR3 is TGCGCCAGCAGCCCCACGACAGGGGTTAGGTACGAGCAGTACTTC.